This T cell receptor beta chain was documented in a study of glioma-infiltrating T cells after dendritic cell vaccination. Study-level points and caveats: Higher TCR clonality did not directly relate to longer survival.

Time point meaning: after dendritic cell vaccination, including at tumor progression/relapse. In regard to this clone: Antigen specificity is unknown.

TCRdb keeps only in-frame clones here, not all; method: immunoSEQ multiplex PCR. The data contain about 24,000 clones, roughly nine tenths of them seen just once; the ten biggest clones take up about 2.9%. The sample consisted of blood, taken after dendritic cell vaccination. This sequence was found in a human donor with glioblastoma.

The CDR3 DNA follows: TGTGCCAGCAGTCAGGACACCGGGGAGCTGTTTTTT. It specifies CASSQDTGELFF. The chain carries TRBV6-6 and TRBJ2-2; no definite D call. There are 12 residues in the CDR3. CDR1 MNHNY and CDR2 SVGAGI come from the germline V gene (reference sequence). Trimming left V 5 bases short and J 3 bases short, with 4 bases between.